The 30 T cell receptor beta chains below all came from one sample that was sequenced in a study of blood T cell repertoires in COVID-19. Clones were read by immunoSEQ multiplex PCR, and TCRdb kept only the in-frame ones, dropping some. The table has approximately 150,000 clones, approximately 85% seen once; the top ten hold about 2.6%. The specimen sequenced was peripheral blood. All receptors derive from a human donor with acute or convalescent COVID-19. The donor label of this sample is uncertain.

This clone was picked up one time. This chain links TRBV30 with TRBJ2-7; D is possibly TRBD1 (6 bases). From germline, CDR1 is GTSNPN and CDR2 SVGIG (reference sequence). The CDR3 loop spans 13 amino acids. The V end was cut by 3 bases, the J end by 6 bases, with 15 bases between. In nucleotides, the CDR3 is TGTGCCTGGAGGGGCCGGGACAACGTCGAGCAGTACTTC. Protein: CAWRGRDNVEQYF. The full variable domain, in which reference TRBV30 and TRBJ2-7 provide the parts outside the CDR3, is SQTIHQWPATLVQPVGSPLSLECTVEGTSNPNLYWYRQAAGRGLQLLFYSVGIGQISSEVPQNLSASRPQDRQFILSSKKLLLSDSGFYLCAWRGRDNVEQYFGPGTRLTVT.

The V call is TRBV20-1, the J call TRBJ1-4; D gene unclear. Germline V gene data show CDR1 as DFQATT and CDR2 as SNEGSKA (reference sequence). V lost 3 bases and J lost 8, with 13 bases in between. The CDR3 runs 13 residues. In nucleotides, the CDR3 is TGCAGTGCTAGTGCGGGAGTTCGAGAAAAACTGTTTTTT. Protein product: CSASAGVREKLFF.

CDR3 nucleotide sequence: TGTGCCAGCAGTTCCGGGGGAAGGGCTAATGAAAAACTGTTTTTT. Protein sequence: CASSSGGRANEKLFF. The genes are TRBV28 and TRBJ1-4; the D gene is possibly TRBD1 (5 bases). The germline CDR1 and CDR2 sequences are MDHEN and SYDVKM. CDR3 length equals 15 residues. Between the trimmed V and J ends, which lost 4 bases and 3 bases, there was a span of 12 bases. The variable domain in full, completed from reference TRBV28 and TRBJ1-4, reads DVKVTQSSRYLVKRTGEKVFLECVQDMDHENMFWYRQDPGLGLRLIYFSYDVKMKEKGDIPEGYSVSREKKERFSLILESASTNQTSMYLCASSSGGRANEKLFFGSGTQLSVL.

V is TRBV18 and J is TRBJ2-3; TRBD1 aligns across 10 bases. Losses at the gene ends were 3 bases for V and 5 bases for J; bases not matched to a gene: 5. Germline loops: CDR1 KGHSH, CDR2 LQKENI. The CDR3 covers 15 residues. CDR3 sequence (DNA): TGTGCCAGCTCACCTGACAGGGGGCCTGGAGATACGCAGTATTTT. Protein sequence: CASSPDRGPGDTQYF.

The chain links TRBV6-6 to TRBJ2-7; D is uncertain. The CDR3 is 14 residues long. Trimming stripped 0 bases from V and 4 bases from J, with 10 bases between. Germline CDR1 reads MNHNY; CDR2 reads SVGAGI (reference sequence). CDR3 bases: TGTGCCAGCAGTTACTCCCAGCCGGGTTACGAGCAGTACGTC. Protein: CASSYSQPGYEQYV.

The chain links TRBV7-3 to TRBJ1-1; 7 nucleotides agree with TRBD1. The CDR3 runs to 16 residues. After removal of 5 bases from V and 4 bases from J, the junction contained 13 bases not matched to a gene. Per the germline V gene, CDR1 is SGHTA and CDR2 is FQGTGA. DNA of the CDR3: TGTGCCAGCAGCCTTAGAGAAAGGGGGCGCGGCACTGAAGCTTTCTTT. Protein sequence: CASSLRERGRGTEAFF.

The CDR3 DNA is TGTGCCAGCAGTTCGGGACAGGGGAGTTCTGGCGAGCAGTACGTC. It encodes CASSSGQGSSGEQYV. The chain uses TRBV28 and TRBJ2-7; 10 bases fit TRBD1. The CDR3 has 15 residues. With 4 bases clipped from V and 6 bases from J, the junction kept 9 bases outside the gene matches. In germline, CDR1 is MDHEN, CDR2 SYDVKM.

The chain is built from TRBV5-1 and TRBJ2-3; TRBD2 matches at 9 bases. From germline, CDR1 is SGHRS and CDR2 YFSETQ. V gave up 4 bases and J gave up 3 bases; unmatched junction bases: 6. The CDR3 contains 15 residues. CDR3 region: CASSLRGGATDTQYF. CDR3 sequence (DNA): TGCGCCAGCAGCCTCCGCGGGGGGGCGACAGATACGCAGTATTTT.

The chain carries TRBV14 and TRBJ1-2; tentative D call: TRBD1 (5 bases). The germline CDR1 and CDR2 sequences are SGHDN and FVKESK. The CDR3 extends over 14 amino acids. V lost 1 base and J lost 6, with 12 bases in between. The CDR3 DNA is TGTGCCAGCAGCCAAGTAACGACAGCTAATGGCTACACCTTC. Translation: CASSQVTTANGYTF.

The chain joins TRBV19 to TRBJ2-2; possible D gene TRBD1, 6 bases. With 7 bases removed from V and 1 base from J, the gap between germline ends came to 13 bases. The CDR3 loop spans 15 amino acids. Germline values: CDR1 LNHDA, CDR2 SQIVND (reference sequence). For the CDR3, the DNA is TGTGCCAGTAACACGGACAGTTTGAACACCGGGGAGCTGTTTTTT. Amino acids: CASNTDSLNTGELFF.

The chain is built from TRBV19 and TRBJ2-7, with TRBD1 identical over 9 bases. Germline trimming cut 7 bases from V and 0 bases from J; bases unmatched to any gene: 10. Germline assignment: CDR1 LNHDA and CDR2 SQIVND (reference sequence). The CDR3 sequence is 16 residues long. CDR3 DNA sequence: TGTGCCAGTATCCCCCGGACAGGGGACACCTCCTACGAGCAGTACGTC. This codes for CASIPRTGDTSYEQYV.

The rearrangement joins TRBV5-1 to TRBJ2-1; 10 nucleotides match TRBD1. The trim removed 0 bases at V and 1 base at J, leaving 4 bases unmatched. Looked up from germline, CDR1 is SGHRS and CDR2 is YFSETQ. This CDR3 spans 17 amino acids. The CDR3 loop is CASSLVGDRGSYNEQFF. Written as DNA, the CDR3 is TGCGCCAGCAGCTTGGTGGGGGACAGGGGATCCTACAATGAGCAGTTCTTC.

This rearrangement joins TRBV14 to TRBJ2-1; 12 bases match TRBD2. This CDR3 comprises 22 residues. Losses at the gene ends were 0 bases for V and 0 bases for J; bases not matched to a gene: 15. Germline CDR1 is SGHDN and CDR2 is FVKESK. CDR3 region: CASSQDWRRLAGGQSSYNEQFF. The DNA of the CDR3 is TGTGCCAGCAGCCAAGATTGGCGTAGGCTAGCGGGGGGGCAGAGCTCCTACAATGAGCAGTTCTTC.

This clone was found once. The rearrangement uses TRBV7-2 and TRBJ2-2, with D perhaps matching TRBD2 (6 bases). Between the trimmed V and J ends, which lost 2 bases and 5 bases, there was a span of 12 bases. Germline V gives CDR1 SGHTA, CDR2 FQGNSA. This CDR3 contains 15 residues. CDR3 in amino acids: CASSLFGGTTGELFF. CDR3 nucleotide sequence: TGTGCCAGCAGCTTATTCGGGGGTACGACCGGGGAGCTGTTTTTT.

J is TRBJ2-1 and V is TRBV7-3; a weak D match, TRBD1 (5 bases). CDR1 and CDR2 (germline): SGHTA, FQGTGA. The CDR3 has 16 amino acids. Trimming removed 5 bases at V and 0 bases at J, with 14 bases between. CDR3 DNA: TGTGCCAGCAGCCCTGACCCACAGGACTCCTACAATGAGCAGTTCTTC. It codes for CASSPDPQDSYNEQFF. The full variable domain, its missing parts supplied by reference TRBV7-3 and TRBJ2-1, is GAGVSQTPSNKVTEKGKYVELRCDPISGHTALYWYRQSLGQGPEFLIYFQGTGAADDSGLPNDRFFAVRPEGSVSTLKIQRTERGDSAVYLCASSPDPQDSYNEQFFGPGTRLTVL.

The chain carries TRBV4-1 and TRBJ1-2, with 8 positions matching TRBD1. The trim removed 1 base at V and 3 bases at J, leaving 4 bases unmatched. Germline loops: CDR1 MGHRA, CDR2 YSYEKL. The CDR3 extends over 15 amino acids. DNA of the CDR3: TGCGCCAGCAGCCAAGGAGGACAGGGATACTATGGCTACACCTTC. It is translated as CASSQGGQGYYGYTF.

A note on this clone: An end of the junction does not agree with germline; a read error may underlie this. DNA of the CDR3: TGTGCCAGCAGCTACTTTAGCCAAATGAACACTGAAGCTTTCTTT. Translation: CASSYFSQMNTEAFF. V is TRBV6-5 and J is TRBJ1-1; D gene uncertain. In germline, CDR1 is MNHEY, CDR2 SVGAGI. The CDR3 totals 15 residues.

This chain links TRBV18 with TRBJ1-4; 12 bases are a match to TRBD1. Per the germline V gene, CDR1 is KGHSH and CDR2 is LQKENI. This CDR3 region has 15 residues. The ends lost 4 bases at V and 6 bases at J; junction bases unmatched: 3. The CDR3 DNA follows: TGTGCCAGCTCACTCGGGACAGGGGGCGATGAAAAACTGTTTTTT. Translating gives CASSLGTGGDEKLFF.

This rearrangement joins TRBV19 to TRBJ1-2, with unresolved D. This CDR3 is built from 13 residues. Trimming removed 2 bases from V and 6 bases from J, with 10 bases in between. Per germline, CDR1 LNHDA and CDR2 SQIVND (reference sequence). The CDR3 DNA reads TGTGCCAGTAGTATAAGACTGGCTAATGGCTACACCTTC. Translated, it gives CASSIRLANGYTF.

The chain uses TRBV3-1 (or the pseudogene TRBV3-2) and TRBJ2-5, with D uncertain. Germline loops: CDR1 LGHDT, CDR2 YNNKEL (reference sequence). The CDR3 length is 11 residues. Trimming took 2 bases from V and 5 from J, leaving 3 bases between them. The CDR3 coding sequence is TGTGCCAGCAGCCAATCGGAGACCCAGTACTTC. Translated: CASSQSETQYF.

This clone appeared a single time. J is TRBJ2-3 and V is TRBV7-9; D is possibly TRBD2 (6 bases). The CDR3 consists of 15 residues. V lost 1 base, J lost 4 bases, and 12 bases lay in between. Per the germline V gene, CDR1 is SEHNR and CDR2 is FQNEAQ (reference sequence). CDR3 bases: TGTGCCAGCAGCTTAGGTGCTAGCGAAGCAGATACGCAGTATTTT. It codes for CASSLGASEADTQYF.

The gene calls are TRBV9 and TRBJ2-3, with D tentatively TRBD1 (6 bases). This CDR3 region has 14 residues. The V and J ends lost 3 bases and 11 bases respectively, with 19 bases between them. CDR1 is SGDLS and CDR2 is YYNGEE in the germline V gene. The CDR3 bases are TGTGCCAGCAGCGATAAGAACAGGGTTGAAGTGCAGTATTTT. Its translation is CASSDKNRVEVQYF.

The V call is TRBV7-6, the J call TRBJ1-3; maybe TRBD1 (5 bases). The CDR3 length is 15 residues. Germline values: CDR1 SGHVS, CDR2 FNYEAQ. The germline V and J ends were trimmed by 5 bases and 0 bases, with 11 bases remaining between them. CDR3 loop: CASSTGGISGNTIYF. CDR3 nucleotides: TGTGCCAGCAGCACGGGGGGAATCTCTGGAAACACCATATATTTT.

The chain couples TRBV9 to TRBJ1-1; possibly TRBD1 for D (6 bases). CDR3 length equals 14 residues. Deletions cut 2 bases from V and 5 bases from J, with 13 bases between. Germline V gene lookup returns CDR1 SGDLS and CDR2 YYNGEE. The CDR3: CASSVSEGGTEAFF. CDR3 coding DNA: TGTGCCAGCAGCGTGAGCGAGGGGGGGACTGAAGCTTTCTTT.

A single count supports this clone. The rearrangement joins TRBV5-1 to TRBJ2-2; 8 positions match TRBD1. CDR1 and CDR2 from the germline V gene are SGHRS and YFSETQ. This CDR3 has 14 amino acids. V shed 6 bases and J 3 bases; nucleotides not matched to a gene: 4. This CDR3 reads CASTQGAHTGELFF. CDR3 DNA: TGCGCCAGCACTCAGGGGGCCCACACCGGGGAGCTGTTTTTT. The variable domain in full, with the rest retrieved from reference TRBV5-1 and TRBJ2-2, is KAGVTQTPRYLIKTRGQQVTLSCSPISGHRSVSWYQQTPGQGLQFLFEYFSETQRNKGNFPGRFSGRQFSNSRSEMNVSTLELGDSALYLCASTQGAHTGELFFGEGSRLTVL.

The CDR3 protein is CAHEAGFDTGELFF. The CDR3 DNA follows: TGTGCCCACGAAGCGGGTTTCGACACCGGGGAGCTGTTTTTT. This chain joins TRBV7-9 and TRBJ2-2, with a weak D call TRBD2 (6 bases). The CDR3 totals 14 residues. Germline CDR1 and CDR2: SEHNR and FQNEAQ (reference sequence). The ends were cut back, 11 bases at V and 3 bases at J, with 16 bases in the middle.

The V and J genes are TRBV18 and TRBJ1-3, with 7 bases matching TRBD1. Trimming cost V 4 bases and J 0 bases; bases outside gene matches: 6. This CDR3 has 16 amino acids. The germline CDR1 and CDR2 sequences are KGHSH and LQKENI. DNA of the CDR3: TGTGCCAGCTCACGAGCGACAGGGTACTCTGGAAACACCATATATTTT. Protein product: CASSRATGYSGNTIYF.

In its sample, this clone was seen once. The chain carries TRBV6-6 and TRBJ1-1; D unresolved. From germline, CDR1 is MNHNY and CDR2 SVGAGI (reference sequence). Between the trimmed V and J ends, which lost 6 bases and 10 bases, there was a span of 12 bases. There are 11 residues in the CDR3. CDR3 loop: CASRIREGAFF. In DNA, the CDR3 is TGTGCCAGCAGGATCCGGGAGGGAGCTTTCTTT.

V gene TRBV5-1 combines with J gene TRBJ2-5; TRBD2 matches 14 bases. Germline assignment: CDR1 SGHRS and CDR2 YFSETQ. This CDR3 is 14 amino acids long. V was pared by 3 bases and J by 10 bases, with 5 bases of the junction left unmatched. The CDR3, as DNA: TGCGCCAGCAGCTGGGGACTAGCGGGGGAGGTCCAGTACTTC. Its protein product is CASSWGLAGEVQYF.

CDR3 amino acids: CASSLRTGSTDTQYF. CDR3 sequence (DNA): TGTGCCAGCAGCTTAAGGACAGGGAGCACAGATACGCAGTATTTT. This chain links TRBV5-6 with TRBJ2-3, with TRBD1 identical over 8 bases. The germline V gene encodes CDR1 SGHDT and CDR2 YYEEEE. The CDR3 runs 15 residues. V lost 2 bases and J lost 0; bases outside the gene matches: 2.